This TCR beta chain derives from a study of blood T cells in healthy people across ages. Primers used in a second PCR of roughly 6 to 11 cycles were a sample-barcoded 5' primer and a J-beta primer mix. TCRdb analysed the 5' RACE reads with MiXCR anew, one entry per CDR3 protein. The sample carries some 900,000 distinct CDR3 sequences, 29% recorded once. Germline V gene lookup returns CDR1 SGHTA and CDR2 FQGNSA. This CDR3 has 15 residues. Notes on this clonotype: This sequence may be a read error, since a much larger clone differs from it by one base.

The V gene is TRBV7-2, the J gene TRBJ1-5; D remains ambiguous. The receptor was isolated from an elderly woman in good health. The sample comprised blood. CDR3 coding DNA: TGTGCCAGCAGCTTAGCTGGGAACGGCAATCACCCCCAGCATTTT. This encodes CASSLAGNGNHPQHF. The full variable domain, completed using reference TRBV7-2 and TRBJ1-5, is GAGVSQSPSNKVTEKGKDVELRCDPISGHTALYWYRQSLGQGLEFLIYFQGNSAPDKSGLPSDRFSAERTGGSVSTLTIQRTQQEDSAVYLCASSLAGNGNHPQHFGDGTRLSIL.